The 29 T cell receptor beta chains presented below share a single source sample, sequenced in a study of blood T cell repertoires in COVID-19 (dated by TCRdb to 2019 to 2021). The library relied on the immunoSEQ multiplex PCR assay. Imported from immuneACCESS, the table was reduced by TCRdb to in-frame sequences with V and J called. These copies leave out some clones; in studies compared against another copy, an unresolved V gene accounts for under half, and the cause of the remainder is not known. Present in this sample are some 100,000 clones, nearly 90% of which were seen just once. The top ten hold 5.2% of the sample. What was sequenced was peripheral blood. Receptors were obtained from a woman aged 80 or over with active COVID-19.

The rearrangement uses TRBV7-9 and TRBJ2-1; 14 bases are a match to TRBD2. The trim removed 4 bases at V and 8 bases at J, leaving 4 bases unmatched. This CDR3 contains 15 residues. CDR1 is SEHNR and CDR2 is FQNEAQ in the germline V gene (reference sequence). CDR3 nucleotide sequence: TGTGCCAGCAGCTCGGGACTAGCGGGAGAAGATGAGCAGTTCTTC. As protein: CASSSGLAGEDEQFF.

V is TRBV11-3 and J is TRBJ2-7; D is undetermined. Germline CDR1 SGHNT, CDR2 YENEEA. The ends were cut back, 0 bases at V and 2 bases at J, with 5 bases in the middle. This CDR3 is 13 amino acids long. The CDR3 spells CASSLDPTYEQYF. DNA for the CDR3: TGTGCCAGCAGCTTAGATCCCACCTACGAGCAGTACTTC.

The V call is TRBV15, the J call TRBJ2-1, with 7 nucleotides matching TRBD2. The CDR3 covers 18 residues. Germline CDR1 is LNHNV and CDR2 is YYDKDF (reference sequence). Germline trimming cut 0 bases from V and 2 bases from J; bases unmatched to any gene: 10. In DNA form, the CDR3 reads TGTGCCACCAGCAGAGACCTTAGCGGGCAGAATACCTACAATGAGCAGTTCTTC. Residues: CATSRDLSGQNTYNEQFF.

This rearrangement joins TRBV7-2 to TRBJ2-5, with D possibly TRBD1 on 6 matching bases. The length of the CDR3 is 14 residues. Germline V lookup: CDR1 SGHTA, CDR2 FQGNSA. The V end lost 1 base, the J end lost 1 base, and 7 bases lay between the germline ends. This chain's CDR3 is CASSLGTVQETQYF. The CDR3, as DNA: TGTGCCAGCAGCTTAGGGACAGTCCAAGAGACCCAGTACTTC.

The gene calls are TRBV7-3 and TRBJ2-3; TRBD1 might be the D (6 bases). The germline gives CDR1 SGHTA, CDR2 FQGTGA. The V end lost 6 bases, the J end lost 2 bases, and 12 bases lay between the germline ends. CDR3 length equals 14 residues. The chain's CDR3 is CASSADRYTDTQYF. The DNA for the CDR3 is TGTGCCAGCAGTGCCGACAGGTACACAGATACGCAGTATTTT.

V and J are TRBV6-5 and TRBJ1-5; maybe TRBD1 (5 bases). CDR3 length equals 15 residues. Per the germline V gene, CDR1 is MNHEY and CDR2 is SVGAGI. V lost 7 bases and J 5 bases, leaving 18 bases between the germline ends. The CDR3 nucleotides are TGTGCCAGCACAGATTGGGGGGGTAGAGATCAGCCCCAGCATTTT. Its protein is CASTDWGGRDQPQHF.

V is TRBV7-2 and J is TRBJ2-1; 8 bases fit TRBD2. The germline gives CDR1 SGHTA, CDR2 FQGNSA. CDR3 length: 15 residues. J lost 6 bases, V lost 4 bases, and 8 bases had no gene match. DNA of the CDR3: TGTGCCAGCAGCTCTGCGGGAGGAAAGGTCAATGAGCAGTTCTTC. Amino acid sequence: CASSSAGGKVNEQFF.

V gene TRBV2 combines with J gene TRBJ2-5; 10 bases line up with TRBD2. V trimming: 6 bases; J trimming: 1 base; junction bases outside the gene matches: 5. The CDR3 runs to 15 residues. Germline assignment: CDR1 SNHLY and CDR2 FYNNEI. In DNA, the CDR3 is TGTGCCAGCAGCCTAGCGGGAGCGCCCCAAGAGACCCAGTACTTC. It is translated as CASSLAGAPQETQYF.

This chain links TRBV11-3 with TRBJ2-3, with TRBD1 matching over 8 bases. The CDR3 consists of 15 residues. The V segment lost 5 bases and the J segment 5 bases; nucleotides outside the gene matches: 9. Germline V gene data show CDR1 as SGHNT and CDR2 as YENEEA. For the CDR3, the DNA is TGTGCCAGCAGCCCAAGGACAGGGAAGGGAGATACGCAGTATTTT. It yields the protein CASSPRTGKGDTQYF.

The V gene is TRBV11-2, the J gene TRBJ1-1; weak D call: TRBD1 (6 bases). CDR1 and CDR2 (germline): SGHAT, FQNNGV. Between the trimmed V and J ends, which lost 4 bases and 7 bases, there was a span of 13 bases. There are 13 residues in the CDR3. CDR3 sequence: CASSSLSGDEAFF. The DNA for the CDR3 is TGTGCCAGCAGCTCCCTCTCAGGGGATGAAGCTTTCTTT.

This clone showed up just a few times. V and J are TRBV15 and TRBJ2-7; 8 bases fit TRBD2. This CDR3 is 17 amino acids long. The V gene's germline CDR1 is LNHNV and CDR2 YYDKDF (reference sequence). V trimming: 1 base; J trimming: 3 bases; junction bases outside the gene matches: 11. The CDR3: CATSRVGEAGDHYEQYF. As DNA, the CDR3 is TGTGCCACCAGCAGAGTCGGTGAAGCGGGAGATCACTACGAGCAGTACTTC.

This rearrangement joins TRBV3-1 (or the pseudogene TRBV3-2) to TRBJ2-7, with TRBD1 matching 11 bases. V lost 2 bases and J lost 0; bases outside the gene matches: 6. Germline V gives CDR1 LGHDT, CDR2 YNNKEL (reference sequence). The CDR3 has 17 residues. The CDR3 spells CASSQLSGTGGSYEQYF. The CDR3 region has the DNA TGTGCCAGCAGCCAACTCTCCGGGACAGGGGGCTCCTACGAGCAGTACTTC.

The chain uses TRBV18 and TRBJ2-1, with 7 bases aligning to TRBD2. The CDR3 spans 19 residues. J gave up 2 bases and V 0 bases, and 13 bases lay outside the gene matches. Germline CDR1 reads KGHSH; CDR2 reads LQKENI. CDR3 sequence: CASSPPSSEKGGPYNEQFF. The CDR3 DNA reads as TGTGCCAGCTCACCACCCTCCAGCGAGAAGGGAGGGCCCTACAATGAGCAGTTCTTC.

The V call is TRBV6-6, the J call TRBJ2-5, with D hard to call. Germline assignment: CDR1 MNHNY and CDR2 SVGAGI (reference sequence). Trimming removed 5 bases at V and 2 bases at J, with 12 bases between. This CDR3 spans 14 amino acids. This CDR3 reads CASSVPSKQETQYF. The CDR3 DNA reads TGTGCCAGCAGTGTCCCGAGTAAACAAGAGACCCAGTACTTC.

The rearrangement joins TRBV6-5 to TRBJ2-5; tentative D call: TRBD2 (5 bases). Between the trimmed V and J ends, which lost 1 base and 9 bases, there was a span of 15 bases. The CDR3 spans 14 residues. The germline V gene has CDR1 MNHEY and CDR2 SVGAGI. The CDR3 spells CASSYYLEPEAQYF. CDR3 nucleotides: TGTGCCAGCAGTTACTACCTCGAGCCGGAGGCCCAGTACTTC.

The CDR3 DNA reads as TGTGCCAGTAGATCCGGGACACTTAACACCGGGGAGCTGTTTTTT. It codes for CASRSGTLNTGELFF. The genes are TRBV19 and TRBJ2-2, with D tentatively TRBD1 (6 bases). V lost 6 bases to trimming and J lost 2 bases, with 13 bases between them. Per germline, CDR1 LNHDA and CDR2 SQIVND (reference sequence). This CDR3 is 15 amino acids long.

The gene calls are TRBV4-1 and TRBJ2-7, with TRBD2 identical over 10 bases. Germline CDR1 is MGHRA and CDR2 is YSYEKL. This CDR3 contains 14 residues. The V and J ends lost 2 bases and 4 bases, in that order; junction bases with no gene match: 2. In nucleotides, the CDR3 is TGCGCCAGCAGCCAAATAGCGGGAGGTTACGAGCAGTACTTC. Amino acids: CASSQIAGGYEQYF.

The gene calls are TRBV6-4 and TRBJ2-1, with 7 bases lining up with TRBD2. The germline CDR1 and CDR2 sequences are MRHNA and SNTAGT. This CDR3 is 13 amino acids long. V trimming: 0 bases; J trimming: 15 bases; junction bases outside the gene matches: 8. The CDR3 loop is CASSDSMAGVRFF. As DNA, the CDR3 is TGTGCCAGCAGTGACTCGATGGCGGGAGTGAGGTTCTTC.

The chain combines TRBV6-5 with TRBJ1-5; 8 nucleotides align to TRBD1. The V gene's germline CDR1 is MNHEY and CDR2 SVGAGI. The V segment lost 10 bases and the J segment 4 bases; nucleotides outside the gene matches: 6. This CDR3 is built from 13 residues. CDR3 protein: CATTGQENQPQHF. CDR3 nucleotide sequence: TGTGCCACAACGGGACAGGAAAATCAGCCCCAGCATTTT.

The chain recombines TRBV7-9 with TRBJ1-2; weak D call: TRBD1 (6 bases). Germline CDR1 SEHNR, CDR2 FQNEAQ (reference sequence). The CDR3 extends over 15 amino acids. The V gene lost 3 bases and the J gene lost 6 bases, with 17 bases spanning the gap. For the CDR3, the DNA is TGTGCCAGCAGCTTGACCGATACAGGGCCTGATGGCTACACCTTC. Protein product: CASSLTDTGPDGYTF.

The rearrangement links TRBV9 to TRBJ2-1, with 8 bases matching TRBD2. The CDR3 is made up of 15 amino acids. Trimming cost V 4 bases and J 3 bases; bases outside gene matches: 6. Germline assignment: CDR1 SGDLS and CDR2 YYNGEE. This chain's CDR3 is CASSTLSGVYNEQFF. CDR3 sequence (DNA): TGTGCCAGCAGCACCCTTAGCGGGGTCTACAATGAGCAGTTCTTC.

The V call is TRBV7-8, the J call TRBJ2-5; weak D call: TRBD2 (5 bases). Germline V CDR1 and CDR2: SGHVS, FQNEAQ. V gave up 5 bases and J gave up 2 bases, with 9 bases separating them. This CDR3 is 13 amino acids long. For the CDR3, the DNA is TGTGCCAGCAGCACCGGGAAACAAGAGACCCAGTACTTC. It codes for CASSTGKQETQYF. The complete variable domain, with remaining parts taken from reference TRBV7-8 and TRBJ2-5, reads GAGVSQSPRYKVAKRGQDVALRCDPISGHVSLFWYQQALGQGPEFLTYFQNEAQLDKSGLPSDRFFAERPEGSVSTLKIQRTQQEDSAVYLCASSTGKQETQYFGPGTRLLVL.

In this sample, this clone turned up a few times. V usage is TRBV7-6 and J usage is TRBJ2-2; 12 bases match TRBD1. J was trimmed by 7 bases and V by 3 bases; bases with no gene match: 6. The CDR3 has 16 amino acids. The germline gives CDR1 SGHVS, CDR2 FNYEAQ. Written as DNA, the CDR3 is TGTGCCAGCAGCTTTGCGGGACAGGGGGCCGTCGGGGAGCTGTTTTTT. It is translated as CASSFAGQGAVGELFF.

The chain recombines TRBV6-5 with TRBJ2-2; TRBD2 matches 8 bases. This CDR3 spans 15 amino acids. Germline V CDR1 and CDR2: MNHEY, SVGAGI. J gave up 4 bases and V 4 bases, and 5 bases lay outside the gene matches. The CDR3 DNA reads TGTGCCAGCAGTTGGGGACTAGGTGGCACCGGGGAGCTGTTTTTT. It translates to CASSWGLGGTGELFF.

This chain uses TRBV11-2 with TRBJ1-2; possibly TRBD1 for D (5 bases). V lost 1 base and J 6 bases, leaving 9 bases between the germline ends. From germline, CDR1 is SGHAT and CDR2 FQNNGV. CDR3 size: 13 residues. The CDR3 sequence: CASSLVGGDGYTF. In nucleotides, the CDR3 is TGTGCCAGCAGCTTAGTGGGGGGTGATGGCTACACCTTC.

This clone was seen only once. V gene TRBV4-2 combines with J gene TRBJ2-2, with 8 nucleotides matching TRBD2. Germline loops: CDR1 LGHNA, CDR2 YNFKEQ. This CDR3 region has 15 residues. Unmatched junction bases numbered 9, after V lost 5 bases and J lost 7 bases. The CDR3 here is CASSLAGLLSGELFF. The DNA for the CDR3 is TGTGCCAGCAGCTTAGCGGGACTACTCAGCGGGGAGCTGTTTTTT.

The chain joins TRBV7-2 to TRBJ2-7, with D perhaps matching TRBD2 (5 bases). Per the germline V gene, CDR1 is SGHTA and CDR2 is FQGNSA. Trimming took off 7 bases at V and 3 bases at J, with 16 bases between the two ends. The CDR3 covers 14 residues. CDR3 DNA sequence: TGTGCCAGCAAAAGGGCCGGGGATGACTACGAGCAGTACTTC. Translated: CASKRAGDDYEQYF.

The chain joins TRBV19 to TRBJ2-5, with 8 positions matching TRBD1. Germline trimming cut 5 bases from V and 5 bases from J; bases unmatched to any gene: 10. This CDR3 is 15 amino acids long. CDR1 LNHDA and CDR2 SQIVND come from the germline V gene (reference sequence). CDR3 in amino acids: CASSEWDRRYETQYF. The CDR3 coding sequence is TGTGCCAGTAGTGAGTGGGACAGGAGGTATGAGACCCAGTACTTC.

The chain links TRBV28 to TRBJ1-1, with TRBD1 matching 7 bases. V shed 7 bases, J shed 4 bases, and the junction held 9 bases outside the gene matches. Germline V gene sequence: CDR1 MDHEN, CDR2 SYDVKM. CDR3 length: 14 amino acids. For the CDR3, the DNA is TGTGCCAGCAACTCATTCGACAGGGTCACTGAAGCTTTCTTT. It codes for CASNSFDRVTEAFF.